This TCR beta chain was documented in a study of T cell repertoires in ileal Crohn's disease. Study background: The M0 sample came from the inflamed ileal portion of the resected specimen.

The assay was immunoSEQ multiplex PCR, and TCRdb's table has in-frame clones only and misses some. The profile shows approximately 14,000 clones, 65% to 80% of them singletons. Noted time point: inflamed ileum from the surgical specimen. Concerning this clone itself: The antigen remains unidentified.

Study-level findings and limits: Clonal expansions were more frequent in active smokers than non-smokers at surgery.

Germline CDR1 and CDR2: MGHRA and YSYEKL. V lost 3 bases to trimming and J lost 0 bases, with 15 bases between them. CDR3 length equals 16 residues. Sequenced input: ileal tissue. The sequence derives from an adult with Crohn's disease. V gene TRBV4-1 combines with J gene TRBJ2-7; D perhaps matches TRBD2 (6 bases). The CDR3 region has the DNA TGCGCCAGCAGCCACCGGACCGGGACTGCCTCCTACGAGCAGTACTTC. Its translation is CASSHRTGTASYEQYF.